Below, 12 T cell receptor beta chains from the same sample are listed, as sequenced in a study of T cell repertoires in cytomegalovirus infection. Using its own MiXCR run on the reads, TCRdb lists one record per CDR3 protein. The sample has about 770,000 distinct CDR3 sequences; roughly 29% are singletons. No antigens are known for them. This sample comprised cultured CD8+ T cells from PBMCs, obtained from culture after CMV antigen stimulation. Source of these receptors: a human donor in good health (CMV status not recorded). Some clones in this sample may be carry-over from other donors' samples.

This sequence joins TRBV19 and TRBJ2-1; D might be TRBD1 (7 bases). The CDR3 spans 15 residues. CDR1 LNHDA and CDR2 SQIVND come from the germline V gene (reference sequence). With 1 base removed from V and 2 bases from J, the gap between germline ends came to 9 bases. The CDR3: CASSIGRGAYNEQFF. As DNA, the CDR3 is TGTGCCAGTAGTATAGGCAGGGGGGCCTACAATGAGCAGTTCTTC. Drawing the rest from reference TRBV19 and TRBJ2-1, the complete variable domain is DGGITQSPKYLFRKEGQNVTLSCEQNLNHDAMYWYRQDPGQGLRLIYYSQIVNDFQKGDIAEGYSVSREKKESFPLTVTSAQKNPTAFYLCASSIGRGAYNEQFFGPGTRLTVL.

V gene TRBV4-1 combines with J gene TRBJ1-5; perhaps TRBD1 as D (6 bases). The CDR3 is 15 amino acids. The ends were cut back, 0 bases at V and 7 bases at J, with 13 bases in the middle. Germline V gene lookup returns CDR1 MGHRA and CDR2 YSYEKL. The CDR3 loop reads CASSQDIGGGQPQHF. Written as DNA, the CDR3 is TGCGCCAGCAGCCAAGATATTGGGGGGGGCCAGCCCCAGCATTTT.

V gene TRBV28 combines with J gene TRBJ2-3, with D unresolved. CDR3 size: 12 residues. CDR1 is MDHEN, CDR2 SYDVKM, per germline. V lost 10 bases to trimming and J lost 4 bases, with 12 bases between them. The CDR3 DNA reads TGTGCCACTCTTCAACCGGCAGATACGCAGTATTTT. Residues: CATLQPADTQYF. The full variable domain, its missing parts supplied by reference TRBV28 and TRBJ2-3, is DVKVTQSSRYLVKRTGEKVFLECVQDMDHENMFWYRQDPGLGLRLIYFSYDVKMKEKGDIPEGYSVSREKKERFSLILESASTNQTSMYLCATLQPADTQYFGPGTRLTVL.

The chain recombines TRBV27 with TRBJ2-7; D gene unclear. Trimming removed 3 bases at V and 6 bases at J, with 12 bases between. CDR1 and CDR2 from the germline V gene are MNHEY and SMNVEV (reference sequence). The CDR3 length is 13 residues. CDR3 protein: CASSLGSLGEQYF. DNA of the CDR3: TGTGCCAGCAGTTTGGGCAGCTTGGGCGAGCAGTACTTC.

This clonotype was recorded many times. CDR3 in DNA: TGTGCCAGCAGTTTTTCTGGAGTCGCAACCGTCCGAGAAGCTTTCTTT. Translating it yields CASSFSGVATVREAFF. The rearrangement links TRBV12-3 or TRBV12-4 to TRBJ1-1, with no clear D. The CDR3 contains 16 residues. Deletions cut 3 bases from V and 8 bases from J, with 22 bases between.

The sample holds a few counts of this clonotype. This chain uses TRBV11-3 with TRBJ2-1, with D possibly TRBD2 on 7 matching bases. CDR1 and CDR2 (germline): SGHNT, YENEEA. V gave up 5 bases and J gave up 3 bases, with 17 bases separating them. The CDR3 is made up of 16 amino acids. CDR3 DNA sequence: TGTGCCAGCAGCGCTTGGGGGGGGGGCCACTACAATGAGCAGTTCTTC. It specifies CASSAWGGGHYNEQFF.

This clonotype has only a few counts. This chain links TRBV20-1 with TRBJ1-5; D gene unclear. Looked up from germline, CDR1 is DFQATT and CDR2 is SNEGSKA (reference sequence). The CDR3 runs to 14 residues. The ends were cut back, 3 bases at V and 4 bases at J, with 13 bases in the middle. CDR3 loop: CSASLGQVNQPQHF. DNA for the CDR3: TGCAGTGCTAGCCTAGGTCAGGTAAATCAGCCCCAGCATTTT.

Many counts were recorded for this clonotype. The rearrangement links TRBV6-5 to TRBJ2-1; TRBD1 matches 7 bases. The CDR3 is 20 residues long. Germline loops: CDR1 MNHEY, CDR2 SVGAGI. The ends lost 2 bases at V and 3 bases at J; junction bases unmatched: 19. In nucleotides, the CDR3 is TGTGCCAGCAGTTACACTATACAGGGGATCTCCCTCTCGCGCTACAATGAGCAGTTCTTC. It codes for CASSYTIQGISLSRYNEQFF.

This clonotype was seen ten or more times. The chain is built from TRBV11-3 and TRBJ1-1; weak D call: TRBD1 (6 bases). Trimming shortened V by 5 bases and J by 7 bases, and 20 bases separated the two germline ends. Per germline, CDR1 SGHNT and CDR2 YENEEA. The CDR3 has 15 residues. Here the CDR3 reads CASSPPRGQSLEAFF. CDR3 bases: TGTGCCAGCAGCCCACCAAGAGGACAGTCACTTGAAGCTTTCTTT.

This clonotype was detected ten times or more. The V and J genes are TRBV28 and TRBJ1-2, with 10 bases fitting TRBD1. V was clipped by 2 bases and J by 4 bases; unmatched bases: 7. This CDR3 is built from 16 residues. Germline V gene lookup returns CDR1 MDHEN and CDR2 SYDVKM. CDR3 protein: CASSLLRTGGLYGYTF. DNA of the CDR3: TGTGCCAGCAGTTTACTCCGGACAGGGGGTCTCTATGGCTACACCTTC.

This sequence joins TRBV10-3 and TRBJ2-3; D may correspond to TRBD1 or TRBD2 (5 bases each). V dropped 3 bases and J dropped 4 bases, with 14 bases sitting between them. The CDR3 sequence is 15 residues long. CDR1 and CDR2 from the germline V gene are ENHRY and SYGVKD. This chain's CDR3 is CAISERGRGADTQYF. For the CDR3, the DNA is TGTGCCATCAGTGAAAGAGGCAGAGGGGCAGATACGCAGTATTTT.

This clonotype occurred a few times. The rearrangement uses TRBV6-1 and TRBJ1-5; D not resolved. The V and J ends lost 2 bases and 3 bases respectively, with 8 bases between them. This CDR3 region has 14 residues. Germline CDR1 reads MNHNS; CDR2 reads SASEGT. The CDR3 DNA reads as TGTGCCAGCAGTGAACAGTGGGACAATCAGCCCCAGCATTTT. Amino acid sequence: CASSEQWDNQPQHF.